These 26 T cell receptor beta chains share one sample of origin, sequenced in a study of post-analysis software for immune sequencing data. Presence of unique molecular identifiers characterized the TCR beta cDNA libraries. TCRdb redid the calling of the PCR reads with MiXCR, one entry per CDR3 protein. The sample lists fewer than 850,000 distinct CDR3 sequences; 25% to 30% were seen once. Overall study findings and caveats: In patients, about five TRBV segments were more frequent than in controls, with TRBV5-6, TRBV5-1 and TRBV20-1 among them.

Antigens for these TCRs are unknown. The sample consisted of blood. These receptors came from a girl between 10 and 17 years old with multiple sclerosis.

CDR3 bases: TGCAGTGCCGCTATATCCAGCGGGAGAAGTCGGGAGACCCAGTACTTC. Translated: CSAAISSGRSRETQYF. The gene calls are TRBV20-1 and TRBJ2-5, with 8 nucleotides matching TRBD2. J lost 5 bases, V lost 6 bases, and 17 bases had no gene match. Germline CDR1 reads DFQATT; CDR2 reads SNEGSKA (reference sequence). The length of the CDR3 is 16 residues.

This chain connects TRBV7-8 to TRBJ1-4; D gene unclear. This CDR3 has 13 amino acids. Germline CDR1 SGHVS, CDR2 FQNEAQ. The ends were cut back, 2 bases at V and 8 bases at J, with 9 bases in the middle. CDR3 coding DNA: TGTGCCAGCAGCTTACCCTTCGGGGAAAAACTGTTTTTT. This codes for CASSLPFGEKLFF.

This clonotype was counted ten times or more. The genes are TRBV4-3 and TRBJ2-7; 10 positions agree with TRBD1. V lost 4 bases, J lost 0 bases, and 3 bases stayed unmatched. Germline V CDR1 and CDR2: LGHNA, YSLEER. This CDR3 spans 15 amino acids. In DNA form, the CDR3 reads TGCGCCAGCAGCCCAGGGACAGGGGTCTCCTACGAGCAGTACTTC. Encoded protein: CASSPGTGVSYEQYF.

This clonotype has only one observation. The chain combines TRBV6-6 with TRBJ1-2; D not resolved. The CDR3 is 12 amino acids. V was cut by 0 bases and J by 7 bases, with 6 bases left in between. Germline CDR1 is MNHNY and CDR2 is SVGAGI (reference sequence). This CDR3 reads CASSYSSGGYTF. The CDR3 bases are TGTGCCAGCAGTTACTCCTCGGGTGGCTACACCTTC.

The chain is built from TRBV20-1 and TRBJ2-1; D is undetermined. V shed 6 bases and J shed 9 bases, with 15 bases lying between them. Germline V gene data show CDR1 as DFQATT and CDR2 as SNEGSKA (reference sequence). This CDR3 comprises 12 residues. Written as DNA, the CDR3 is TGCAGTGCCAGAAATGAGTACGCTGAGCAGTTCTTC. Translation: CSARNEYAEQFF.

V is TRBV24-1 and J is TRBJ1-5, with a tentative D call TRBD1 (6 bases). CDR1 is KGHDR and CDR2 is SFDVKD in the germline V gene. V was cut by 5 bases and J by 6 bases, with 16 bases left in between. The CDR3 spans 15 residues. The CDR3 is CATSAGGREVQPQHF. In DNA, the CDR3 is TGTGCCACCAGTGCGGGGGGCAGGGAGGTTCAGCCCCAGCATTTT.

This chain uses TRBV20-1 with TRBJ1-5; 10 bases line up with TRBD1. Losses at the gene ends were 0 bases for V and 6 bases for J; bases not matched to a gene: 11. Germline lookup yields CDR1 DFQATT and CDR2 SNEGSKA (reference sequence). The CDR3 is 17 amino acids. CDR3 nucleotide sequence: TGCAGTGCTAGAGATGGGGGACAGGGGAGGGTAGGTCAGCCCCAGCATTTT. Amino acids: CSARDGGQGRVGQPQHF.

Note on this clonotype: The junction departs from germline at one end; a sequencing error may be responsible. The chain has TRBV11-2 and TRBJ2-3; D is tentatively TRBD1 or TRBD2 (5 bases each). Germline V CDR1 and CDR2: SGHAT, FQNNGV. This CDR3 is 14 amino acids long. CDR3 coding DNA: TGTGCCAGCAGTAGAGGGATTCCGACAGATACGCGGTATTTT. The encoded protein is CASSRGIPTDTRYF.

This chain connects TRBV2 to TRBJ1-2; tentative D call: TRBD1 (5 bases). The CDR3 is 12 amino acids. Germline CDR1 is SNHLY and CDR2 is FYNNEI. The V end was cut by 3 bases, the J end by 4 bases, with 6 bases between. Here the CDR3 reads CASSDTGYGYTF. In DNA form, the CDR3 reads TGTGCCAGCAGTGACACAGGCTATGGCTACACCTTC.

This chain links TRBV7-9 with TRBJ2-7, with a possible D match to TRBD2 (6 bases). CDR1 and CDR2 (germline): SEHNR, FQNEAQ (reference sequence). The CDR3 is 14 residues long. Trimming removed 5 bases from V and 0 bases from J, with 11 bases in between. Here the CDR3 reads CASSGGGISYEQYF. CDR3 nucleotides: TGTGCCAGCAGCGGTGGGGGGATCTCCTACGAGCAGTACTTC.

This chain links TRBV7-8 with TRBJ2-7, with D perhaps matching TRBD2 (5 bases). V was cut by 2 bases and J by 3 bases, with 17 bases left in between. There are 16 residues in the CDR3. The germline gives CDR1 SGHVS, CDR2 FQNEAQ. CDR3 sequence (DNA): TGTGCCAGCAGCTTATTCTCTGGACTGAGCTTCTACGAGCAGTACTTC. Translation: CASSLFSGLSFYEQYF.

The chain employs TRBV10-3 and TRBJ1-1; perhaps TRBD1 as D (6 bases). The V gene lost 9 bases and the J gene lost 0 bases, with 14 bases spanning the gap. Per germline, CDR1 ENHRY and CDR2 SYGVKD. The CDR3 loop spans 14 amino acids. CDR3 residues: CAITRTEMNTEAFF. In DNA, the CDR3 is TGTGCCATTACTAGGACAGAGATGAACACTGAAGCTTTCTTT.

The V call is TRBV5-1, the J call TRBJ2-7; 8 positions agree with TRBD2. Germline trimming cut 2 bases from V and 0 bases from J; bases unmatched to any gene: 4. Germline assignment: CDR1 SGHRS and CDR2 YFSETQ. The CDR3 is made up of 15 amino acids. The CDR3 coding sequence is TGCGCCAGCAGCTTTAGCGGGACGAGCTCCTACGAGCAGTACTTC. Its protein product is CASSFSGTSSYEQYF.

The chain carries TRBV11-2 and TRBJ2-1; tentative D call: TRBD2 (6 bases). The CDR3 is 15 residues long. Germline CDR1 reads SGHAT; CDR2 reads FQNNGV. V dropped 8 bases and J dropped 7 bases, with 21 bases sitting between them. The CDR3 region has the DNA TGTGCCAGCCTGGTCCCTGGAGGTCGGGAGAATGAGCAGTTCTTC. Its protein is CASLVPGGRENEQFF.

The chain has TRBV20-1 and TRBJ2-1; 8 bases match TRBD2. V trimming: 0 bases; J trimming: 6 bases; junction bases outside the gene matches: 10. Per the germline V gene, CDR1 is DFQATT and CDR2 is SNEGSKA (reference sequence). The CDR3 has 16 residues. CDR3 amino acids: CSARDPLAEAPNEQFF. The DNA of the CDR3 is TGCAGTGCTAGAGACCCACTAGCGGAGGCCCCCAATGAGCAGTTCTTC.

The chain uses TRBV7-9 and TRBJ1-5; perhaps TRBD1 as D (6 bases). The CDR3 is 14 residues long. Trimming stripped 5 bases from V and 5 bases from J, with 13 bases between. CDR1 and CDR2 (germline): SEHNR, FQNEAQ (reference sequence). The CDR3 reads CASSPTRGHQPQHF. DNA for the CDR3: TGTGCCAGCAGCCCGACCCGGGGGCATCAGCCCCAGCATTTT.

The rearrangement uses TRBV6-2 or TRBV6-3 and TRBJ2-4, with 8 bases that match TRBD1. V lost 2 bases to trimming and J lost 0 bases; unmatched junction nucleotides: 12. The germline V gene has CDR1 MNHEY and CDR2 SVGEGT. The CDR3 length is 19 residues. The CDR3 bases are TGTGCCAGCAGTTACCCGACGGCCGGGACAGGATTAGCCAAAAACATTCAGTACTTC. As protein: CASSYPTAGTGLAKNIQYF.

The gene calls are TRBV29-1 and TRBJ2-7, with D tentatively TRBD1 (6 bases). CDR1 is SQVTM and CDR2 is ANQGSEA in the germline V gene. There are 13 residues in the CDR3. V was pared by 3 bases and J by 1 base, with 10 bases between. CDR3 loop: CSVETGRSYEQYF. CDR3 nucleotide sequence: TGCAGCGTTGAGACAGGAAGGTCCTACGAGCAGTACTTC.

The CDR3 here is CSAITSGLTSYNEQFF. In DNA form, the CDR3 reads TGCAGTGCTATTACTAGCGGGTTGACCTCCTACAATGAGCAGTTCTTC. V and J are TRBV20-1 and TRBJ2-1; 9 nucleotides match TRBD2. This CDR3 is 16 amino acids long. V was pared by 4 bases and J by 0 bases, with 7 bases of the junction left unmatched. CDR1 is DFQATT and CDR2 is SNEGSKA in the germline V gene (reference sequence).

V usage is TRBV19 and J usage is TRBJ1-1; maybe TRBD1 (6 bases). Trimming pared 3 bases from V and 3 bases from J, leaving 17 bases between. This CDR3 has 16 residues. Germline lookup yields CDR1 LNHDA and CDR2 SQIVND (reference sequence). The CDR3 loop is CASSIQRQGWDTEAFF. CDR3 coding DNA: TGTGCCAGTAGTATTCAGCGCCAGGGGTGGGACACTGAAGCTTTCTTT.

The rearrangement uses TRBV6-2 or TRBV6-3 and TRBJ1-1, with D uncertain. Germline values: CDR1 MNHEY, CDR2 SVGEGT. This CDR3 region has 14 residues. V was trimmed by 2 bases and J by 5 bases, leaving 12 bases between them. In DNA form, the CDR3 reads TGTGCCAGCAGTTACCCGTCCTTAGGGACTGAAGCTTTCTTT. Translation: CASSYPSLGTEAFF.

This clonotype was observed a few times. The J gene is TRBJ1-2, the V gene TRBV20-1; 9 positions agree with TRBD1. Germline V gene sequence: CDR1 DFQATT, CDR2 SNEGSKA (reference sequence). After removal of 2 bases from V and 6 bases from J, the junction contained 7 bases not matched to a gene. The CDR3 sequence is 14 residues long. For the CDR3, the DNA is TGCAGTGCTAGAAGGACAGGGGAGGCCAATGGCTACACCTTC. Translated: CSARRTGEANGYTF.

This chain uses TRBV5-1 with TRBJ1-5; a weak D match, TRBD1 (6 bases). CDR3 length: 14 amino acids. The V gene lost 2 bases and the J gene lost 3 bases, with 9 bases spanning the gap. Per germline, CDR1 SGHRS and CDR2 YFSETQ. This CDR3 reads CASSLQGTNQPQHF. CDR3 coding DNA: TGCGCCAGCAGCTTACAGGGTACCAATCAGCCCCAGCATTTT. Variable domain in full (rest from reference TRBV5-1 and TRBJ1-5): KAGVTQTPRYLIKTRGQQVTLSCSPISGHRSVSWYQQTPGQGLQFLFEYFSETQRNKGNFPGRFSGRQFSNSRSEMNVSTLELGDSALYLCASSLQGTNQPQHFGDGTRLSIL.

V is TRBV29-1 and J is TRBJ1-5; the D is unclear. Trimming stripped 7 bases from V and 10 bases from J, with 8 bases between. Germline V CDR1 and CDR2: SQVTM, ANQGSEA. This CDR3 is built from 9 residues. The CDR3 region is CSDLGPQHF. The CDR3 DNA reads TGCAGCGACCTAGGACCCCAGCATTTT.

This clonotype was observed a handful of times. The CDR3 reads CASSQGLIREQETQYF. CDR3 bases: TGTGCCAGCAGCCAAGGCTTGATTCGGGAACAAGAGACCCAGTACTTC. V is TRBV4-2 and J is TRBJ2-5; possible D gene TRBD2, 5 bases. Trimming pared 1 base from V and 2 bases from J, leaving 14 bases between. The V gene's germline CDR1 is LGHNA and CDR2 YNFKEQ. The CDR3 totals 16 residues.

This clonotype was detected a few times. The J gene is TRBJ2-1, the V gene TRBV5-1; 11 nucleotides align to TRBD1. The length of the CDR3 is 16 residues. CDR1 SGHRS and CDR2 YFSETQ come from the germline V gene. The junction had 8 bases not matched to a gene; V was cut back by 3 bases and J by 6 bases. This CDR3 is CASSSNTGTGGNEQFF. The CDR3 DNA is TGCGCCAGCAGCTCAAATACGGGGACAGGGGGCAATGAGCAGTTCTTC.